This T cell receptor (beta chain) comes out of a study of technical replicates of blood from a handful of donors. The method was immunoSEQ multiplex PCR; TCRdb's version includes in-frame clones alone and lacks a portion of them. The table lists about 70,000 clones, approximately 94% of them singletons, with 0.39% in the top ten. Trimming removed 2 bases from V and 3 bases from J; junction bases left unmatched: 6. The CDR3 sequence is 15 residues long. The germline CDR1 and CDR2 sequences are LNHDA and SQIVND (reference sequence). The V gene is TRBV19, the J gene TRBJ1-2; 7 bases map to TRBD1. Sequenced: T cells isolated from PBMCs. The TCR originated in a human donor in good health. The CDR3 region is CASSITRGLYYGYTF. In DNA, the CDR3 is TGTGCCAGTAGTATAACGAGGGGGCTGTACTATGGCTACACCTTC.